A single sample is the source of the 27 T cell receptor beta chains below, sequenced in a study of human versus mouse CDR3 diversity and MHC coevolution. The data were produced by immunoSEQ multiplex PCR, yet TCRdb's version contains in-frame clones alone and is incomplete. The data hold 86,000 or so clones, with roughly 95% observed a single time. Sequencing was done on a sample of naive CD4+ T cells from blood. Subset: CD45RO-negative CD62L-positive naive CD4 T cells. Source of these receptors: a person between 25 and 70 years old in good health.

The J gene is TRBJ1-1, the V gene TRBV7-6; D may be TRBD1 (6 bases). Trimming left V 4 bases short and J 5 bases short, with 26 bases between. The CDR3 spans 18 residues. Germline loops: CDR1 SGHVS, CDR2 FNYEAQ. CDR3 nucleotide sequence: TGTGCCAGCAGCTCTTTTCGGGAAAGGGGGATGTATGGAACTGAAGCTTTCTTT. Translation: CASSSFRERGMYGTEAFF. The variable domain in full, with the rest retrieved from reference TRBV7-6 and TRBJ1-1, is GAGVSQSPRYKVTKRGQDVALRCDPISGHVSLYWYRQALGQGPEFLTYFNYEAQQDKSGLPNDRFSAERPEGSISTLTIQRTEQRDSAMYRCASSSFRERGMYGTEAFFGQGTRLTVV.

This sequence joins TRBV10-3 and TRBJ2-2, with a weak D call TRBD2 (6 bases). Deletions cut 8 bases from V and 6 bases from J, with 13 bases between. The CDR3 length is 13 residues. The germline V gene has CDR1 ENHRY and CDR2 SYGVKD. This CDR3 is CAIRRDEAGELFF. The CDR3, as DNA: TGTGCCATCCGGAGGGACGAGGCCGGGGAGCTGTTTTTT.

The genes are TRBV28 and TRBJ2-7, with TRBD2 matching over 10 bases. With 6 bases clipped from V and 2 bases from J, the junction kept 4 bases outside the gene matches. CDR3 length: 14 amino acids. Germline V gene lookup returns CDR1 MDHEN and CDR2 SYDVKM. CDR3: CASRVAGGPYEQYF. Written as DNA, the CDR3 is TGTGCCAGCAGGGTAGCGGGAGGCCCCTACGAGCAGTACTTC.

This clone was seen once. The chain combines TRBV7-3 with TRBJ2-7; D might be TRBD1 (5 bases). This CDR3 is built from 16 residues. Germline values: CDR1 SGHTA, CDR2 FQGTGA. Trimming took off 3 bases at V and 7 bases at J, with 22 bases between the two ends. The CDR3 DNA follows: TGTGCCAGCAGCTTTCGTAGCAGGGCCCCAGCTACAGAGCAGTACTTC. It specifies CASSFRSRAPATEQYF.

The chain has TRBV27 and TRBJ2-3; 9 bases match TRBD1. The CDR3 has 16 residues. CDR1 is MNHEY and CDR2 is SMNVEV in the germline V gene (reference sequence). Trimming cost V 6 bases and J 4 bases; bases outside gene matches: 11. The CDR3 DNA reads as TGTGCCAGCAGGTTAAACAGGGGGCGTTGGGCAGATACGCAGTATTTT. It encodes CASRLNRGRWADTQYF.

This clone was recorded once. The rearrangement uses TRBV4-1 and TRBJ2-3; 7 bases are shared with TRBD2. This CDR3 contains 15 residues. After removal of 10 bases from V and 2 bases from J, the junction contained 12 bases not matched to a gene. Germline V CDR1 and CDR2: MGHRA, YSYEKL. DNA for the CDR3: TGCGCCACCCGAAGCGAGCGGGACCCCACAGATACGCAGTATTTT. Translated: CATRSERDPTDTQYF.

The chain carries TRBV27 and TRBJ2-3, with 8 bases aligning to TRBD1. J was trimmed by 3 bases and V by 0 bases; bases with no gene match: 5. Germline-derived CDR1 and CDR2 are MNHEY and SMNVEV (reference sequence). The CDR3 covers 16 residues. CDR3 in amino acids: CASSLSDRVRTDTQYF. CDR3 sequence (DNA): TGTGCCAGCAGTTTATCGGACAGGGTAAGAACAGATACGCAGTATTTT.

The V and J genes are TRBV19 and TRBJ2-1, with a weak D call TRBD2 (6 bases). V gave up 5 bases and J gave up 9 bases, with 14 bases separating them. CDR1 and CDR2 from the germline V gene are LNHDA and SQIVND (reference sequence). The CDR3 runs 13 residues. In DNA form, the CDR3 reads TGTGCCAGTAGTTCGAGACTAGGGAGTGAGCAGTTCTTC. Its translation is CASSSRLGSEQFF.

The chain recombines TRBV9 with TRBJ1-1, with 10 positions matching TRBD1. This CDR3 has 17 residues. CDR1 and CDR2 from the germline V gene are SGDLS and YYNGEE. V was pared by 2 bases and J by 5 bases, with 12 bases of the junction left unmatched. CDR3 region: CASSVRDRGWERTEAFF. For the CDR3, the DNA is TGTGCCAGCAGCGTGAGGGACAGGGGTTGGGAGAGGACTGAAGCTTTCTTT.

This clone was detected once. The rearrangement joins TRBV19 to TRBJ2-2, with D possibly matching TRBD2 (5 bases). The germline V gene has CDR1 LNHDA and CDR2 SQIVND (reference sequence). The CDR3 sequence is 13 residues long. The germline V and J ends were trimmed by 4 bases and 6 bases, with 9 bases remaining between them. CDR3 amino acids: CASSNRTPGELFF. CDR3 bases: TGTGCCAGTAGTAATCGGACTCCCGGGGAGCTGTTTTTT.

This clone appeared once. This CDR3 reads CASSLAGRSYEQYF. CDR3 DNA sequence: TGTGCCAGCAGCTTAGCGGGGCGCTCCTACGAGCAGTACTTC. This chain joins TRBV7-2 and TRBJ2-5; TRBD1 is a possible D gene (5 bases). The DNA end favors TRBJ2-7, so the J call may be wrong. Per germline, CDR1 SGHTA and CDR2 FQGNSA. The CDR3 covers 14 residues.

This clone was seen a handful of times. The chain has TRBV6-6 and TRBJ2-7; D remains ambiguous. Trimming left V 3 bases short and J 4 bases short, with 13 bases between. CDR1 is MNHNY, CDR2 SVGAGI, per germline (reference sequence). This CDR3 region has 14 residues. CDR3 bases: TGTGCCAGCAGTTATGAGGCGCCTGGGTACGAGCAGTACTTC. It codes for CASSYEAPGYEQYF.

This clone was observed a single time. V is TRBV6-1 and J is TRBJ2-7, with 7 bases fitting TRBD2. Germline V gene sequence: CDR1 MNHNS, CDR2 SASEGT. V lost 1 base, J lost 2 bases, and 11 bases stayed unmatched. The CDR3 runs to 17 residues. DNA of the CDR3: TGTGCCAGCAGTGAAGGATTGGGGGGGATAGCGGCCTACGAGCAGTACTTC. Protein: CASSEGLGGIAAYEQYF.

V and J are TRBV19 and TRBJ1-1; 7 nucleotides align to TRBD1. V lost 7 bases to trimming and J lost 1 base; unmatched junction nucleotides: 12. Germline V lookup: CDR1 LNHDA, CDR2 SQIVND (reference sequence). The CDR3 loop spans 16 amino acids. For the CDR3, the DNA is TGTGCCAGTACCCCAGGACAGGCTGTCAGGAACACTGAAGCTTTCTTT. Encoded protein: CASTPGQAVRNTEAFF.

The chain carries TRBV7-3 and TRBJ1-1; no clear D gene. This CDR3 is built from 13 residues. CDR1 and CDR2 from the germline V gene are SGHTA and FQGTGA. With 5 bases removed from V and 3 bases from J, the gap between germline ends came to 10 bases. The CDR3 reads CASSMSGDTEAFF. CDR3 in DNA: TGTGCCAGCAGCATGTCCGGGGACACTGAAGCTTTCTTT.

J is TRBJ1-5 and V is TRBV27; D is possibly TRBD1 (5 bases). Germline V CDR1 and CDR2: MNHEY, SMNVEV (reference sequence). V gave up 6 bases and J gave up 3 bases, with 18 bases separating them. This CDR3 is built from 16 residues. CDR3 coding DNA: TGTGCCAGCAGCAGTGTCAGGGCGGGGGACAATCAGCCCCAGCATTTT. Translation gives CASSSVRAGDNQPQHF.

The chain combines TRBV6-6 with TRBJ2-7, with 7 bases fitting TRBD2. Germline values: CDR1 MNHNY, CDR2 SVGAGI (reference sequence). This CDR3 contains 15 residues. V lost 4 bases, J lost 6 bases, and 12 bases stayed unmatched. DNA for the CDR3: TGTGCCAGCAGTTCTACCAGTGGGAGGGCGTCCGAGCAGTACTTC. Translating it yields CASSSTSGRASEQYF.

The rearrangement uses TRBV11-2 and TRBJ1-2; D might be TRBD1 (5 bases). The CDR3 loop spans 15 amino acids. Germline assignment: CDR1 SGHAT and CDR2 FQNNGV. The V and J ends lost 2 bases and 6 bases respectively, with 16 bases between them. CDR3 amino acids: CASSLSLGGRDGYTF. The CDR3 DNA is TGTGCCAGCAGCTTAAGTCTCGGGGGAAGGGATGGCTACACCTTC.

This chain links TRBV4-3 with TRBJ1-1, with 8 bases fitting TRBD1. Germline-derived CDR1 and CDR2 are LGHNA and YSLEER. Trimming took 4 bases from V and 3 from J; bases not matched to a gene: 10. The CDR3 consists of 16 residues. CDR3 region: CASSPRQGLTYTEAFF. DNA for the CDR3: TGCGCCAGCAGCCCACGACAGGGGTTAACTTACACTGAAGCTTTCTTT.

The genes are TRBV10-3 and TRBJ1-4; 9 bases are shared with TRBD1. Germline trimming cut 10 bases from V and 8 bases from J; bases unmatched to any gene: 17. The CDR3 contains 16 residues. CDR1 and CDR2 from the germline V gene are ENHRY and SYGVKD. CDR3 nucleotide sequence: TGTGCCAGCCAGGGACAGGGAGATTCTAAAGGAGAAAAACTGTTTTTT. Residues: CASQGQGDSKGEKLFF.

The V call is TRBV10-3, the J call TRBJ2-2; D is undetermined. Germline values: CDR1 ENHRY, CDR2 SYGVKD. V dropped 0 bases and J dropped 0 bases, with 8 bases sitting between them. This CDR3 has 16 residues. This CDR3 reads CAISESAGPNTGELFF. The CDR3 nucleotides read TGTGCCATCAGTGAGTCGGCAGGCCCGAACACCGGGGAGCTGTTTTTT.

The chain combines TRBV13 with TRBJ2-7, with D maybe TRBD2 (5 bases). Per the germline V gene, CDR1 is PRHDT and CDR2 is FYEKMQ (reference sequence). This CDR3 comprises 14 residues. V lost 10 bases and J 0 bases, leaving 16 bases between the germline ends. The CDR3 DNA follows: TGTGCCACCCGGACTCCCGATGGCTCCTACGAGCAGTACTTC. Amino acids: CATRTPDGSYEQYF.

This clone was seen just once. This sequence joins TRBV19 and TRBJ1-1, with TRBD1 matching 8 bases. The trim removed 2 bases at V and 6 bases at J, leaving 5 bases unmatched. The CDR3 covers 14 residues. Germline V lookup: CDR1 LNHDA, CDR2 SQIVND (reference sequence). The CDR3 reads CASSISTGGAEAFF. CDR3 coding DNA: TGTGCCAGTAGTATATCCACAGGGGGGGCTGAAGCTTTCTTT.

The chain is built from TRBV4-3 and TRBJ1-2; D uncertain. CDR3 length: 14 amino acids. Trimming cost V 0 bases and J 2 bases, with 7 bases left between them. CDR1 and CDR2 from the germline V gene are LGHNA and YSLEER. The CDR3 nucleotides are TGCGCCAGCAGCCAAGATGTGCGGAACTATGGCTACACCTTC. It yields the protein CASSQDVRNYGYTF.

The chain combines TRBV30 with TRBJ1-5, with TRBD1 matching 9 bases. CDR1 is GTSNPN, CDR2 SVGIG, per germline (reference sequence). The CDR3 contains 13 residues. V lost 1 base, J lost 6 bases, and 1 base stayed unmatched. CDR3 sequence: CAWSATGGQPQHF. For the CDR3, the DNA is TGTGCCTGGAGTGCGACAGGGGGTCAGCCCCAGCATTTT.

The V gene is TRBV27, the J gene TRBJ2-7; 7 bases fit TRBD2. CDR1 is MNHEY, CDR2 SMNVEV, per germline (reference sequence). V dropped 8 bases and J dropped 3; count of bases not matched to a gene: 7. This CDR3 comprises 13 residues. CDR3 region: CASWSWTSYEQYF. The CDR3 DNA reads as TGTGCCAGCTGGTCCTGGACTAGCTACGAGCAGTACTTC.

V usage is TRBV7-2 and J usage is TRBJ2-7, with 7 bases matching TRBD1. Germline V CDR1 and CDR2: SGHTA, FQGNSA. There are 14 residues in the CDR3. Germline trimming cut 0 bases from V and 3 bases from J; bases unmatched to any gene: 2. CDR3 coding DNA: TGTGCCAGCAGCTTAGCGGGGGACAGCTACGAGCAGTACTTC. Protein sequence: CASSLAGDSYEQYF.